The 2 T cell receptor beta chains below were found in one sample sequenced in a study of T-cell memory formation after mild COVID-19. TCRdb processed the 5' RACE reads anew with MiXCR; each CDR3 protein has one entry. The sample records 340,000 or so distinct CDR3 sequences, approximately 13% being singletons. The specimen sequenced was PBMCs or a T cell subset sorted from them (not recorded which). The source of these receptors is a man aged 18 to 30 who had mild COVID-19 (a few samples of this study predate the infection). Cell type and time point are not known.

This clonotype was recorded a few times. This rearrangement joins TRBV11-2 to TRBJ2-1; TRBD2 might be the D (6 bases). Germline lookup yields CDR1 SGHAT and CDR2 FQNNGV. The ends were cut back, 1 base at V and 5 bases at J, with 9 bases in the middle. This CDR3 is built from 14 residues. The CDR3 DNA is TGTGCCAGCAGCTTAGGAGCGGGCCACAATGAGCAGTTCTTC. Encoded protein: CASSLGAGHNEQFF.

The genes are TRBV9 and TRBJ1-4; perhaps TRBD1 as D (5 bases). V was cut by 0 bases and J by 6 bases, with 12 bases left in between. Germline V gene sequence: CDR1 SGDLS, CDR2 YYNGEE. The CDR3 consists of 15 residues. The CDR3 loop reads CASSVDGGGDEKLFF. In DNA form, the CDR3 reads TGTGCCAGCAGCGTAGACGGGGGGGGAGATGAAAAACTGTTTTTT.